The entry below describes one TCR beta chain. The antigen is unknown. Library preparation for TCR beta used quantitative 5'-RACE with molecular barcodes. TCRdb used MiXCR to reprocess the 5' RACE reads, holding one entry per CDR3 protein. The sample holds about 240,000 distinct CDR3 sequences, over 8.5% seen once. Germline lookup yields CDR1 KGHDR and CDR2 SFDVKD. The V segment lost 5 bases and the J segment 2 bases; nucleotides outside the gene matches: 10. The CDR3 runs to 16 residues. These data originate in a study of CD8 T cells in ankylosing spondylitis. Study-wide results and caveats: Within ankylosing spondylitis blood, a TCR beta motif made up of seven to nine highly homologous variants appeared to be characteristic. The study looked at matched synovial fluid samples from ankylosing spondylitis patients. Disease-linked clones were reported to be significantly enriched there. Some motif variants were previously reported in reactive arthritis synovial fluid and blood.

Sequencing input: blood, either unsorted or a sorted T cell fraction (not recorded which). The gene calls are TRBV24-1 and TRBJ2-5; 7 bases are a match to TRBD2. The source is a male donor with ankylosing spondylitis or in good health (not recorded which). CDR3 residues: CATSASGGRWQETQYF. The CDR3 nucleotides are TGTGCCACCAGTGCTAGCGGCGGGAGATGGCAAGAGACCCAGTACTTC.